This TCR beta chain derives from a study of graft-versus-host responses after intestinal transplantation. Study in general: Recipients underwent multivisceral, liver-intestinal, or isolated intestinal transplants. Anti-thymocyte globulin induction preceded approximately three years of tacrolimus and steroid maintenance in all recipients.

This clone was recorded once. The antigen remains unidentified. Using immunoSEQ multiplex PCR, the repertoire was profiled, and TCRdb retains in-frame clones only, with some absent. Among 8,500 to 14,000 clones listed, 76% were seen once. Researchers processed graft tissue to release intraepithelial and lamina propria lymphocytes. Study outcomes and limitations: Recipient bone marrow held GvH clones, some seen earlier in ileum or blood. High graft-versus-host to host-versus-graft T cell clonal ratios marked allografts of patients with graft-donor macrochimerism.

There are 13 residues in the CDR3. Germline V gene sequence: CDR1 MNHNY, CDR2 SVGAGI (reference sequence). Trimming at V came to 5 bases and at J to 9 bases, leaving 6 bases not matched to a gene. This chain uses TRBV6-6 with TRBJ2-7, with 11 nucleotides matching TRBD1. The source of this sequence is a human patient who received an intestinal transplant, so some T cells may come from the graft donor. The material was ileum tissue, obtained 23 days after intestinal transplant. DNA of the CDR3: TGTGCCAGCAGTCCGGACAGGGGGCTCGGGCAGTACTTC. The encoded protein is CASSPDRGLGQYF.